This T cell receptor beta chain was obtained from a study of cytomegalovirus exposure and HLA in healthy donors. General study points: There were three CMV-associated chains whose specificity for CMV antigens was confirmed in vitro. A missense DCLRE1C variant was associated with V- and J-gene trimming of TCR beta chains in a later analysis, and an independent cohort replicated the association. In an earlier analysis, in some 540 donors, most V segments appeared productive either ~90% or ~30% of the time.

13 Jbeta primers and 60 Vbeta primers were used for the PCR. Assay: immunoSEQ multiplex PCR; the TCRdb copy retains only in-frame clones and omits some. Among about 98,000 clones listed, approximately 78% were seen once. The CDR3 is 15 residues long. The V gene's germline CDR1 is SGHDN and CDR2 FVKESK. Trimming shortened V by 2 bases and J by 1 base, and 8 bases separated the two germline ends. On this clone itself: Its antigen is not identified.

The sequencing input was PBMCs. The chain links TRBV14 to TRBJ2-2, with D maybe TRBD1 (5 bases). The source of this sequence is a man between 35 and 55 years old in good health and CMV-seronegative. The DNA of the CDR3 is TGTGCCAGCAGCCAACCCGGACAGAACACCGGGGAGCTGTTTTTT. Translation gives CASSQPGQNTGELFF.